Here is one T cell receptor (beta chain) with its context. Which antigen it targets is not known. Base qualities are not recorded, but no much larger clone differs from it by a single base. The library was built by means of 5' RACE. The run used an Illumina HiSeq 2000. A universal primer binding site was added through template switching, and the final cDNA carried a unique molecular identifier so that TCR cDNA molecules could be counted accurately. Specific primers in the conserved constant-segment region were used to synthesize first-strand cDNA for TCR alpha and beta chains. To control for contamination, every cDNA library was double barcoded, receiving both a SMART-Mk sample barcode and Illumina barcodes. TruSeq adapter sequences and Illumina sample barcodes were added in two successive PCR steps. TCR alpha and beta cDNA libraries were sequenced on the Illumina HiSeq platform with custom primers. Turning to the authors' computational methods: Raw reads were processed with MiGEC to extract unique molecular identifiers, and MiXCR was used to determine CDR3 positions. For each individual, recombination models were inferred using an EM algorithm with the repgenHMM and IGoR tools. The tcR package in R was used for shared clonotype analysis, with sharing normalized by the product of cloneset sizes. To study raw recombination without the effects of thymic and clonal selection, out-of-frame nonproductive sequences were analyzed. TCRdb's own reprocessing of the public reads used fastp at Q25 and MiXCR and kept productive beta chains. Identical CDR3 proteins give one entry, which carries the most common genes and DNA. TCRdb's processing, not the study's, gives the V and J calls here. The sample records under 300,000 distinct CDR3 sequences, more than 13% of which are singletons. Clones ranked in the top ten supply approximately 9.3% of the sample.

These data come from a study of identical twins (dated by TCRdb to the mid-2010s). Some background on the complete study: The study deep-sequenced TCR alpha and beta repertoires from monozygotic twins, unrelated adults of various ages and cord blood to test whether fetal clonotypes persist. Replicate twin experiments were performed at different times using different library preparation protocols to rule out contamination. General study outcomes and caveats: Compared with coincidental sharing between unrelated individuals, out-of-frame TCR alpha sequences shared between twins showed an excess of sequences with low generation probability. Abundant cord blood beta clonotypes had fewer insertions, young adult naive repertoires showed a similar but weaker trend, and memory repertoires showed no such trend. Recombination models systematically underestimated out-of-frame TCR alpha sharing in monozygotic twins but agreed with sharing between unrelated individuals. Excess twin sharing in beta out-of-frame sequences was weaker because fewer shared sequences lowered the signal-to-noise ratio. Because the same donors could not be followed over many years, the conclusions relied on cross-sectional statistical analysis. Invariant T cells such as MAIT and iNKT could partly confound zero-insertion analyses, although diverse VJ usage argued against such confounding for most clonotypes.

CDR1 and CDR2 were assigned from the germline V gene (reference sequence) as LNHNV and YYDKDF. CDR3 length: 17 amino acids, cysteine to phenylalanine. This entry keeps only the CDR3 DNA: 51 bases, framed from base 1. At the junction V is shortened by 0 bases and J by 6 bases; bases outside the gene matches: 6. All donors were healthy Caucasians. Using Miltenyi CD45RO+ enrichment and human naive T-cell isolation kits, memory (CD45RO+) and naive T cells were isolated from PBMC. In this chain, TRBV15 is recombined with TRBJ2-1; 12 central nucleotides agree with TRBD2. Sequencing input: memory (CD45RO+) T cells sorted from blood. Read against the paper, the sample's cell subset or site label means: CD45RO+ enriched T cells. This clonotype originated in a young woman in good health. The CDR3 in this case is CATSREVRLAGVNEQFF. The DNA reads as follows: TGTGCCACCAGCAGAGAGGTTAGACTAGCGGGGGTCAATGAGCAGTTCTTC.